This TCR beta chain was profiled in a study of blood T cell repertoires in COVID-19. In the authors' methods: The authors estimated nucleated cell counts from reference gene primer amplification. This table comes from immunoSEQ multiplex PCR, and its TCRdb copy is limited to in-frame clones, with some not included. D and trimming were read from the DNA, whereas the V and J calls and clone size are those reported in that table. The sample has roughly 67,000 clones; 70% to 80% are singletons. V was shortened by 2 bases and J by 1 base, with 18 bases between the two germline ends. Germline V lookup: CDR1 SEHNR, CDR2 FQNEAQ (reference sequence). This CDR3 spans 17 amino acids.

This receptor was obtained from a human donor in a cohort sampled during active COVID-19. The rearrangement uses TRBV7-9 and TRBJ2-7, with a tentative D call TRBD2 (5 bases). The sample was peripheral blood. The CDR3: CASSLRVFEGGSYEQYF. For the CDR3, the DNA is TGTGCCAGCAGCTTACGTGTTTTTGAGGGCGGATCCTACGAGCAGTACTTC.